The rows below give T cell receptor beta chains drawn from one sample of a study of T cell changes during pregnancy in multiple sclerosis. The repertoire was sequenced with immunoSEQ multiplex PCR; TCRdb's copy has only in-frame clones and lacks some. In the table there are around 84,000 clones, nearly 95% of which are singletons. Here the sequenced sample was peripheral blood, taken in the second trimester of pregnancy. These receptors originate from a female donor in good health, enrolled as a control in a pregnancy study. Each CDR3 is given without its conserved first and last residue.

TRBV5-1	TRBJ1-1	ASSDSRMNTEAF
TRBV9	TRBJ2-2	ASSVSETGMDTGELF
TRBV4-1	TRBJ1-3	ASSDRDTVSGNTIY
TRBV6-1	TRBJ1-2	ASSAGGGNYGYT
TRBV14	TRBJ2-5	ASSPQRGGETQY
TRBV19	TRBJ2-7	ASSIAGAYEQY
TRBV7-2	TRBJ2-1	ASSFGGEQF
TRBV7-8	TRBJ2-3	ASKERDPSTQY
TRBV2	TRBJ2-1	ALTGWSGSINEQF
TRBV7-2	TRBJ2-2	ASSLIGGSPGELF
TRBV11-2	TRBJ1-4	ASSPVGQQGEKLF
TRBV11-2	TRBJ2-3	ASSFIPEPDTQY
TRBV27	TRBJ1-1	ASSRQGFTEAF
TRBV29-1	TRBJ2-3	SARQGATDTQY
TRBV18	TRBJ2-1	ASTPDLGYNEQF
TRBV5-1	TRBJ2-7	ASSSSSEGYEQY
TRBV6-1	TRBJ2-1	ASSVRPQANEQF
TRBV7-9	TRBJ2-7	ASSFLGGSSYEQY
TRBV4-1	TRBJ2-7	ASSQDDSYEQY
TRBV10-3	TRBJ1-2	AISETGGHYGYT
TRBV4-1	TRBJ2-3	ASSLLDTDTQY
TRBV10-3	TRBJ2-1	ATHQADNEQF
TRBV5-1	TRBJ2-5	ASRRDSNQETQY
TRBV5-1	TRBJ2-7	ASSQSLGQGPSYEQY
TRBV5-1	TRBJ2-1	ASRLVLAGDNEQF
TRBV7-2	TRBJ2-3	ASSLMGGSGDTQY
TRBV28	TRBJ2-7	ASSLANRGEQY